This T cell receptor beta chain came from a study of Graves' ophthalmopathy and Graves' hyperthyroidism. Overall study context: Before any treatment, peripheral blood was taken at the initial diagnosis.

Active ophthalmopathy (CAS at least 3, NOSPECS at least 4), lasting under 3 months. Study results and caveats: Progression of ophthalmopathy was predicted by the model with approximately 71% sensitivity and less than 85% specificity.

This clonotype has ten or more counts. Antigen specificity is unknown. Trimming shortened V by 4 bases and J by 2 bases, and 4 bases separated the two germline ends. The germline V gene has CDR1 KGHDR and CDR2 SFDVKD. There are 12 residues in the CDR3. For repertoire sequencing, the TCR beta CDR3 regions were amplified from RNA transcripts. HTBI primers primed a first-round RT-PCR, and a second-round multiplex PCR followed. One entry per CDR3 protein, called by TCRdb with MiXCR from the multiplex PCR reads. This table holds around 660,000 distinct CDR3 sequences, under 50% found once. The rearrangement links TRBV24-1 to TRBJ1-2; D gene ambiguous. Source material: peripheral blood. This TCR came from an adult man with Graves' ophthalmopathy. The CDR3 nucleotides read TGTGCCACCAGTGACCTAAACTATGGCTACACCTTC. This sequence encodes CATSDLNYGYTF.